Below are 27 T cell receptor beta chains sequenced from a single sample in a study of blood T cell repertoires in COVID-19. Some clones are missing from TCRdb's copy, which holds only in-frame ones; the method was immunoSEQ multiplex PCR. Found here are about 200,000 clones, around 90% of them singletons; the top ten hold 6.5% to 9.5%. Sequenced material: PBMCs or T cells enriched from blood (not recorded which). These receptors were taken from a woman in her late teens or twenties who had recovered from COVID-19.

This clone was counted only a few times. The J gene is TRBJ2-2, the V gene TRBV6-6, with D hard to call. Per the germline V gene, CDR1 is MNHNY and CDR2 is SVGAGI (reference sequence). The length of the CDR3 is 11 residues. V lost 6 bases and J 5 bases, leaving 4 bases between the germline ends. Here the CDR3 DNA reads TGTGCCAGCAGCCTAACCGGGGAGCTGTTTTTT. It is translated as CASSLTGELFF.

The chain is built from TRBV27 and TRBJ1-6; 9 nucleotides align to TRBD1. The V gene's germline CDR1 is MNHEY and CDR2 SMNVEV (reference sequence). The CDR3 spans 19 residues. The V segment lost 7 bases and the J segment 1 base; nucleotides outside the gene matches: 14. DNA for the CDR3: TGTGCCAGCACTGGGGGACAGGGTGGAGTAGGATCCTATAATTCACCCCTCCACTTT. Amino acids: CASTGGQGGVGSYNSPLHF.

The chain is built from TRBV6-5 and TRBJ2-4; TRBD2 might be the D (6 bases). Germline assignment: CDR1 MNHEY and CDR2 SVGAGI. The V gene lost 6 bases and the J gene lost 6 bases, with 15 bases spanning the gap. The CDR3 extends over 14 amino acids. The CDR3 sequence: CASRGTGGLNIQYF. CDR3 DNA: TGTGCCAGCAGAGGAACCGGGGGTTTAAACATTCAGTACTTC.

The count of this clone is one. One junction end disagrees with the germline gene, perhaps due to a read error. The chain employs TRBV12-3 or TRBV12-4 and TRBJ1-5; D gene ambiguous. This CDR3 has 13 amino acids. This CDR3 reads CVSSSSQDQPQHF. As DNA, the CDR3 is TGTGTCAGCAGTTCCTCCCAGGATCAGCCCCAGCATTTT.

The CDR3 coding sequence is TGTGCCTGGAGTCCCTCGACAGGGAAGAGTTCACCCCTCCACTTT. This translates into CAWSPSTGKSSPLHF. The chain recombines TRBV30 with TRBJ1-6, with TRBD1 matching 7 bases. V dropped 2 bases and J dropped 9; count of bases not matched to a gene: 10. The germline CDR1 and CDR2 sequences are GTSNPN and SVGIG (reference sequence). This CDR3 contains 15 residues.

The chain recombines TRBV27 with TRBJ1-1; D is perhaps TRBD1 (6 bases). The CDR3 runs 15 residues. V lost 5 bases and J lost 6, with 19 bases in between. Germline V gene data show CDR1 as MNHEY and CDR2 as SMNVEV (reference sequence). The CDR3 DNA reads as TGTGCCAGCAGTAGAGGTACGGGGGGCAGGGCTGAAGCTTTCTTT. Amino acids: CASSRGTGGRAEAFF.

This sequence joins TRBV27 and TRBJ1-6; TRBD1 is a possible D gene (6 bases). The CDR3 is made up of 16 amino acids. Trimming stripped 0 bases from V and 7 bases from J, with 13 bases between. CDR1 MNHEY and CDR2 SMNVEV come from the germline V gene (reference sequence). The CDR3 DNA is TGTGCCAGCAGTTTATCGAAACAGGGTGGGAATTCACCCCTCCACTTT. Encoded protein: CASSLSKQGGNSPLHF.

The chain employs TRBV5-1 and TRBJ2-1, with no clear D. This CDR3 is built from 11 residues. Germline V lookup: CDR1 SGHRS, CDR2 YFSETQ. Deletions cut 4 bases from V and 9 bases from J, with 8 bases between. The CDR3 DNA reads TGCGCCAGCAGCCCCTCGTCTGAGCAGTTCTTC. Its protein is CASSPSSEQFF.

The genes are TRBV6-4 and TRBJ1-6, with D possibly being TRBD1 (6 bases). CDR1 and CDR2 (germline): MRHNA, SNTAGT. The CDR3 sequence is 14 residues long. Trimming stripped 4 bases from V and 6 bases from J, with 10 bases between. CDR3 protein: CASSARGGNSPLHF. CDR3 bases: TGTGCCAGCAGTGCCCGAGGGGGTAATTCACCCCTCCACTTT.

CDR3 protein: CATSDRGHNQPQHF. The CDR3 DNA reads as TGTGCCACCAGTGACAGGGGCCACAATCAGCCCCAGCATTTT. The rearrangement joins TRBV24-1 to TRBJ1-5; tentative D call: TRBD1 (6 bases). V shed 4 bases and J shed 3 bases, with 9 bases lying between them. The length of the CDR3 is 14 residues. Germline-derived CDR1 and CDR2 are KGHDR and SFDVKD.

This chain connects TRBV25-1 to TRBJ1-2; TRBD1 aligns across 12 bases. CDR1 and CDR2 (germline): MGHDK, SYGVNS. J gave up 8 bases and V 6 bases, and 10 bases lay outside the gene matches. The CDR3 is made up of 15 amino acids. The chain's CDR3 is CASSRDRGQVRGYTF. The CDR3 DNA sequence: TGTGCCAGCAGCCGGGACAGGGGGCAGGTTAGAGGCTACACCTTC.

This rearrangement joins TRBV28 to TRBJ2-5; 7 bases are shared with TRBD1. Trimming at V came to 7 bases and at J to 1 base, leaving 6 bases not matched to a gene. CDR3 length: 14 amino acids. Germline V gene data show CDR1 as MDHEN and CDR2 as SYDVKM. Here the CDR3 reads CASNKQGLQETQYF. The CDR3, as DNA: TGTGCCAGCAATAAACAGGGGCTCCAAGAGACCCAGTACTTC.

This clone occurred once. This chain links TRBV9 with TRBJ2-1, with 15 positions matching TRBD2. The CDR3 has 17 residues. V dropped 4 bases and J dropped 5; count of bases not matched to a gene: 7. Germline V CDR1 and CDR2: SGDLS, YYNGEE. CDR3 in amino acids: CASSLGLAGGSHNEQFF. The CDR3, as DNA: TGTGCCAGCAGCCTGGGACTAGCGGGGGGATCCCACAATGAGCAGTTCTTC.

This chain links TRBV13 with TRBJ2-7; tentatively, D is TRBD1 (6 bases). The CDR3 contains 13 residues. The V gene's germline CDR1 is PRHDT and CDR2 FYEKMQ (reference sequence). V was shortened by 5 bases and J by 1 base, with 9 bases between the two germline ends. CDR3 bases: TGTGCCAGCAGCACAGGGAGTTCCTACGAGCAGTACTTC. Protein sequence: CASSTGSSYEQYF.

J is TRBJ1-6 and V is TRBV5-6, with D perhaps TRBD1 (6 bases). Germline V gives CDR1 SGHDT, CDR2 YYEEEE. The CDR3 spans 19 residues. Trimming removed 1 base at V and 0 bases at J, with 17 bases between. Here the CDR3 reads CASSLRTVDMSSYNSPLHF. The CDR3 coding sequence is TGTGCCAGCAGCTTGAGGACAGTAGACATGAGCTCCTATAATTCACCCCTCCACTTT.

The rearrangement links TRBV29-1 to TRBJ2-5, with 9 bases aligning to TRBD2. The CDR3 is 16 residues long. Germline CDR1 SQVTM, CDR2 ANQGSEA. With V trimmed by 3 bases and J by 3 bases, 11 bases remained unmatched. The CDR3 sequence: CSVDTHRRGGEETQYF. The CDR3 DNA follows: TGCAGCGTTGATACCCACCGGCGGGGGGGCGAAGAGACCCAGTACTTC.

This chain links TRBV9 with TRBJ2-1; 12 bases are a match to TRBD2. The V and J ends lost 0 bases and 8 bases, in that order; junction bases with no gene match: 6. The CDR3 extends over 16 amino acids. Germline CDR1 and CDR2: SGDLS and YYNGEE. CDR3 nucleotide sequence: TGTGCCAGCAGCGTAGGTGCTAGCGGGGGGGTCTATGAGCAGTTCTTC. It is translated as CASSVGASGGVYEQFF.

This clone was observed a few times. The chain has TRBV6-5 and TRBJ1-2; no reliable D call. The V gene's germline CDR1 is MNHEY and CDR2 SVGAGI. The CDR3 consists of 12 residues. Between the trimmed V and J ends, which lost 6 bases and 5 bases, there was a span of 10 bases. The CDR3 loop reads CASSGPRYGYTF. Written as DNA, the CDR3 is TGTGCCAGCAGCGGCCCCAGGTATGGCTACACCTTC.

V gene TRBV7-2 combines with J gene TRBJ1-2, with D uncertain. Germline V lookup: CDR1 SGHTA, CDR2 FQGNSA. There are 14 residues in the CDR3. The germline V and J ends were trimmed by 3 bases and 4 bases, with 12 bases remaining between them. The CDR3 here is CASSFPEAFYGYTF. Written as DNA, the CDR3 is TGTGCCAGCAGCTTCCCCGAGGCCTTCTATGGCTACACCTTC.

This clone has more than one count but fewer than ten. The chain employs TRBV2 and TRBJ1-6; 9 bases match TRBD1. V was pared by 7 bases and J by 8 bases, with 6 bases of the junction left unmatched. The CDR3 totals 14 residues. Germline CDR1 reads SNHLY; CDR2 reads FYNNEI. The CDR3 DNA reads TGTGCCAGCACGTGGGGACAGGGTGATTCACCCCTCCACTTT. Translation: CASTWGQGDSPLHF. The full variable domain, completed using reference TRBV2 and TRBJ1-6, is EPEVTQTPSHQVTQMGQEVILRCVPISNHLYFYWYRQILGQKVEFLVSFYNNEISEKSEIFDDQFSVERPDGSNFTLKIRSTKLEDSAMYFCASTWGQGDSPLHFGNGTRLTVT.

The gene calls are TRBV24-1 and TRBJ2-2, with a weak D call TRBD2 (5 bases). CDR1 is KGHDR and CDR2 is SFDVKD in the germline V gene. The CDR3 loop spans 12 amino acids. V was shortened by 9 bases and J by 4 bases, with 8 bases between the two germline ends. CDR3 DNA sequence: TGTGCCACCTTAGGGAGCACCGGGGAGCTGTTTTTT. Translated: CATLGSTGELFF.

CDR3 protein: CASSLKTGYNSPLHF. CDR3 nucleotide sequence: TGTGCCAGCAGCCTAAAGACGGGGTATAATTCACCCCTCCACTTT. The V call is TRBV3-1 (or the pseudogene TRBV3-2), the J call TRBJ1-6; D unresolved. With 4 bases removed from V and 4 bases from J, the gap between germline ends came to 11 bases. The CDR3 runs to 15 residues. Germline CDR1 reads LGHDT; CDR2 reads YNNKEL (reference sequence).

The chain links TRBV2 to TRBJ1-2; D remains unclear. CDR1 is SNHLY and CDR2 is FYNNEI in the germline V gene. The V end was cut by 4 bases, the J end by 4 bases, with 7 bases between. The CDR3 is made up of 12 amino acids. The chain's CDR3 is CASSASFYGYTF. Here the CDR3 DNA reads TGTGCCAGCAGTGCCTCCTTCTATGGCTACACCTTC.

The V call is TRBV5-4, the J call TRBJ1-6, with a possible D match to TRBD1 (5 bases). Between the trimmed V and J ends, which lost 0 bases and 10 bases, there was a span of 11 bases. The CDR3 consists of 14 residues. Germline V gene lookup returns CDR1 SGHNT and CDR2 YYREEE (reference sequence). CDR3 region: CASSLAIGGSPLHF. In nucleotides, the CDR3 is TGTGCCAGCAGCTTGGCAATTGGGGGGTCACCCCTCCACTTT.

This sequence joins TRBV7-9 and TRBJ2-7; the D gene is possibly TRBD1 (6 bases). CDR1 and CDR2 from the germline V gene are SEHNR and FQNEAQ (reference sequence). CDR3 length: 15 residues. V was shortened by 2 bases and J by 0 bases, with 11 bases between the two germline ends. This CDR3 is CASSLRTEPSYEQYF. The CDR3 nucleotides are TGTGCCAGCAGCTTAAGGACAGAACCCTCCTACGAGCAGTACTTC.

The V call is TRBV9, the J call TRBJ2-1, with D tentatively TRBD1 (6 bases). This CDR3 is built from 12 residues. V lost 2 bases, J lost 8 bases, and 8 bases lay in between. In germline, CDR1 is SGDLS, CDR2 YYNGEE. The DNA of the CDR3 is TGTGCCAGCAGCGTCAGGGGAGATGAGCAGTTCTTC. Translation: CASSVRGDEQFF.

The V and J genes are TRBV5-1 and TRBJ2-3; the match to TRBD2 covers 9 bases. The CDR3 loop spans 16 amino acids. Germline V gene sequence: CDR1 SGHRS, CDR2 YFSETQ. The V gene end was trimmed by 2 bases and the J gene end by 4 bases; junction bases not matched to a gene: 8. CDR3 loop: CASSFPPSGGSDTQYF. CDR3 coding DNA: TGCGCCAGCAGCTTTCCGCCAAGCGGGGGGTCAGATACGCAGTATTTT.